Each of the 18 T cell receptor beta chains below was sequenced from the same sample in a study of a mutant IDH1 vaccine in newly diagnosed glioma. Antigen specificity for these receptors is unknown. Sequenced by immunoSEQ multiplex PCR; TCRdb stores in-frame clones only, minus some. The sample holds fewer than 35,000 clones, roughly 90% seen once. Time point reported: week 23, last vaccination. Every vaccination contained 300 ug of the mutant IDH1 20-mer peptide and was paired with topical imiquimod. Specimen: PBMCs, collected from a glioma patient whose treatment included an IDH1 peptide vaccine. Every receptor here comes from a man aged 40-49 years with glioma.

CDR3 in DNA: TGTGCCAGCAGTTACTCGTTACTAGCGGCCGGTTACGAGCAGTACGTC. This translates into CASSYSLLAAGYEQYV. The chain couples TRBV6-6 to TRBJ2-7; 8 bases are shared with TRBD2. This CDR3 comprises 16 residues. Trimming at V came to 0 bases and at J to 4 bases, leaving 8 bases not matched to a gene. The germline gives CDR1 MNHNY, CDR2 SVGAGI (reference sequence).

This chain links TRBV7-2 with TRBJ1-2, with TRBD1 as a possible D gene (6 bases). This CDR3 region has 14 residues. Trimming pared 1 base from V and 3 bases from J, leaving 9 bases between. Germline CDR1 SGHTA, CDR2 FQGNSA. The CDR3: CASSLGSGDYGYTF. The CDR3, as DNA: TGTGCCAGCAGCTTAGGGTCAGGGGACTATGGCTACACCTTC.

This clone was counted a single time. The chain carries TRBV29-1 and TRBJ1-2, with a tentative D call TRBD1 (5 bases). This CDR3 comprises 11 residues. The germline V gene encodes CDR1 SQVTM and CDR2 ANQGSEA. V was shortened by 6 bases and J by 8 bases, with 13 bases between the two germline ends. CDR3 sequence (DNA): TGCAGCGTCGCCGGGGGTGGGGGCTACACCTTC. It yields the protein CSVAGGGGYTF.

The chain links TRBV7-2 to TRBJ1-1; D not resolved. V was cut by 5 bases and J by 4 bases, with 14 bases left in between. CDR1 is SGHTA, CDR2 FQGNSA, per germline. CDR3 length: 14 amino acids. CDR3 region: CASSHSGIGTEAFF. DNA of the CDR3: TGTGCCAGCAGCCACAGCGGTATAGGCACTGAAGCTTTCTTT.

The chain carries TRBV19 and TRBJ2-2; TRBD1 or TRBD2 may be the D gene (5 bases each). The CDR3 runs 15 residues. Deletions cut 11 bases from V and 6 bases from J, with 22 bases between. The germline V gene has CDR1 LNHDA and CDR2 SQIVND (reference sequence). DNA of the CDR3: TGTGCCGGGGCGGCGTATGAGGAGGTCCCCGGGGAGCTGTTTTTT. It is translated as CAGAAYEEVPGELFF. Variable domain in full (rest from reference TRBV19 and TRBJ2-2): DGGITQSPKYLFRKEGQNVTLSCEQNLNHDAMYWYRQDPGQGLRLIYYSQIVNDFQKGDIAEGYSVSREKKESFPLTVTSAQKNPTAFYLCAGAAYEEVPGELFFGEGSRLTVL.

This clone was detected a few times. V gene TRBV7-9 combines with J gene TRBJ2-1; 8 bases agree with TRBD1. Trimming at V came to 3 bases and at J to 9 bases, leaving 7 bases not matched to a gene. This CDR3 has 14 residues. CDR1 is SEHNR and CDR2 is FQNEAQ in the germline V gene (reference sequence). The CDR3 DNA is TGTGCCAGCAGCTTGGCAGGGGGCATAGGTGAGCAGTTCTTC. Protein sequence: CASSLAGGIGEQFF.

The V gene is TRBV7-6, the J gene TRBJ2-1, with 11 bases that match TRBD2. Germline assignment: CDR1 SGHVS and CDR2 FNYEAQ. J was trimmed by 4 bases and V by 2 bases; bases with no gene match: 4. CDR3 length: 16 amino acids. DNA for the CDR3: TGTGCCAGCAGCTTACTAGCGGGAGGTTTTTACAATGAGCAGTTCTTC. Residues: CASSLLAGGFYNEQFF.

This clone was recorded only once. J is TRBJ2-2 and V is TRBV18; D remains ambiguous. This CDR3 has 14 residues. Germline values: CDR1 KGHSH, CDR2 LQKENI. Trimming stripped 5 bases from V and 2 bases from J, with 9 bases between. The CDR3 protein is CASSKNGNTGELFF. In nucleotides, the CDR3 is TGTGCCAGCTCAAAGAACGGAAACACCGGGGAGCTGTTTTTT.

The chain carries TRBV15 and TRBJ1-4; D is ambiguous. The CDR3 has 16 residues. Trimming left V 2 bases short and J 0 bases short, with 10 bases between. In germline, CDR1 is LNHNV, CDR2 YYDKDF (reference sequence). CDR3 amino acids: CATSRSRPATNEKLFF. The CDR3 bases are TGTGCCACCAGCAGATCCCGGCCCGCAACTAATGAAAAACTGTTTTTT.

DNA for the CDR3: TGTGCCAGCTCCATAGCTGGGGAAGGCGGGGAGCTGTTTTTT. Protein: CASSIAGEGGELFF. The rearrangement uses TRBV27 and TRBJ2-2; no firm D call. The CDR3 covers 14 residues. Trimming cost V 8 bases and J 7 bases, with 17 bases left between them. In germline, CDR1 is MNHEY, CDR2 SMNVEV (reference sequence).

This chain joins TRBV4-1 and TRBJ1-5; a weak D match, TRBD1 (6 bases). Between the trimmed V and J ends, which lost 5 bases and 1 base, there was a span of 12 bases. The CDR3 consists of 15 residues. Germline CDR1 reads MGHRA; CDR2 reads YSYEKL. Written as DNA, the CDR3 is TGCGCCAGCAGCTTCGGTAGGGGGAGCAATCAGCCCCAGCATTTT. Its translation is CASSFGRGSNQPQHF.

The chain is built from TRBV29-1 and TRBJ1-5; no clear D gene. The CDR3 has 12 residues. Germline V lookup: CDR1 SQVTM, CDR2 ANQGSEA. Trimming took 2 bases from V and 7 from J, leaving 9 bases between them. CDR3 region: CSVESGSQPQHF. The CDR3 DNA reads TGCAGCGTTGAATCAGGATCCCAGCCCCAGCATTTT.

The rearrangement uses TRBV28 and TRBJ2-7; no clear D gene. Germline loops: CDR1 MDHEN, CDR2 SYDVKM. The CDR3 runs to 14 residues. V was shortened by 5 bases and J by 4 bases, with 15 bases between the two germline ends. This CDR3 is CASSDGYALYEQYV. The CDR3 nucleotides read TGTGCCAGCAGTGACGGCTATGCACTTTACGAGCAGTACGTC.

The chain is built from TRBV7-9 and TRBJ1-2, with D uncertain. Per the germline V gene, CDR1 is SEHNR and CDR2 is FQNEAQ (reference sequence). The CDR3 has 12 residues. Trimming pared 3 bases from V and 6 bases from J, leaving 8 bases between. Here the CDR3 reads CASSFERDGYTF. CDR3 coding DNA: TGTGCCAGCAGCTTCGAGCGGGATGGCTACACCTTC.

This clone was observed once. The chain is built from TRBV6-1 and TRBJ2-5; 9 bases are shared with TRBD1. The CDR3 has 14 amino acids. Germline lookup yields CDR1 MNHNS and CDR2 SASEGT. V lost 7 bases to trimming and J lost 5 bases; unmatched junction nucleotides: 8. CDR3 amino acids: CASTGTGKSETQYF. The CDR3, as DNA: TGTGCCAGCACCGGGACAGGGAAAAGTGAGACCCAGTACTTC.

The rearrangement joins TRBV25-1 to TRBJ2-1; maybe TRBD2 (7 bases). The CDR3 spans 16 residues. V lost 3 bases, J lost 10 bases, and 22 bases lay in between. CDR1 MGHDK and CDR2 SYGVNS come from the germline V gene. The CDR3 protein is CASSDPRGGGKREQFF. The CDR3, as DNA: TGTGCCAGCAGTGACCCAAGGGGGGGCGGTAAGCGGGAGCAGTTCTTC.

This clone was counted a single time. The chain uses TRBV5-1 and TRBJ2-5; 8 positions match TRBD2. This CDR3 is built from 15 residues. Per germline, CDR1 SGHRS and CDR2 YFSETQ. Trimming removed 2 bases from V and 4 bases from J; junction bases left unmatched: 7. CDR3 in DNA: TGCGCCAGCAGCTTTTCGGGAGGGCCCTCAGAGACCCAGTACTTC. Its translation is CASSFSGGPSETQYF.

CDR3 region: CSVLPTQETQYF. The CDR3 region has the DNA TGCAGCGTTCTTCCTACCCAAGAGACCCAGTACTTC. The chain recombines TRBV29-1 with TRBJ2-5, with no clear D. This CDR3 spans 12 amino acids. CDR1 is SQVTM, CDR2 ANQGSEA, per germline. The ends were cut back, 5 bases at V and 1 base at J, with 8 bases in the middle.